These 18 T cell receptor beta chains were sequenced from one sample in a study of technical replicates of blood from a few donors. Only in-frame clones appear in the TCRdb table, and some are missing; sequencing was by immunoSEQ multiplex PCR. The table lists around 72,000 clones, roughly nine tenths of them singletons. Sequenced material: PBMCs. The source is a human donor in good health. Some clones in this sample may be carry-over from other donors' samples.

This clone is a singleton in its sample. The rearrangement links TRBV5-4 to TRBJ2-2; no clear D gene. The V gene lost 0 bases and the J gene lost 4 bases, with 7 bases spanning the gap. This CDR3 has 14 amino acids. The germline V gene has CDR1 SGHNT and CDR2 YYREEE (reference sequence). CDR3 region: CASSLDYGTGELFF. The CDR3 nucleotides are TGTGCCAGCAGCTTGGACTATGGCACCGGGGAGCTGTTTTTT.

This clone is a singleton in its sample. This sequence joins TRBV19 and TRBJ1-1; TRBD1 might be the D (6 bases). Germline values: CDR1 LNHDA, CDR2 SQIVND (reference sequence). The CDR3 extends over 14 amino acids. V was pared by 3 bases and J by 5 bases, with 13 bases between. This CDR3 reads CASSIGGGETEAFF. CDR3 coding DNA: TGTGCCAGTAGTATCGGCGGGGGCGAAACTGAAGCTTTCTTT.

This chain links TRBV7-9 with TRBJ1-2, with 7 nucleotides matching TRBD1. This CDR3 region has 13 residues. Germline V gives CDR1 SEHNR, CDR2 FQNEAQ (reference sequence). The J segment lost 4 bases and the V segment lost 5 bases, leaving 4 bases of the junction unmatched. The CDR3 bases are TGTGCCAGCAGCAGGGACAGTTTCTATGGCTACACCTTC. This gives the protein CASSRDSFYGYTF.

The chain employs TRBV25-1 and TRBJ2-4; 7 bases are a match to TRBD2. Germline CDR1 is MGHDK and CDR2 is SYGVNS. The J segment lost 6 bases and the V segment lost 3 bases, leaving 14 bases of the junction unmatched. This CDR3 contains 17 residues. The CDR3 spells CASSDGPGRENGNIQYF. CDR3 nucleotides: TGTGCCAGCAGTGATGGCCCGGGGCGGGAGAATGGAAACATTCAGTACTTC. Full variable domain (missing parts from reference TRBV25-1 and TRBJ2-4): EADIYQTPRYLVIGTGKKITLECSQTMGHDKMYWYQQDPGMELHLIHYSYGVNSTEKGDLSSESTVSRIRTEHFPLTLESARPSHTSQYLCASSDGPGRENGNIQYFGAGTRLSVL.

The V gene is TRBV5-1, the J gene TRBJ2-7; 10 nucleotides line up with TRBD2. Germline V gene data show CDR1 as SGHRS and CDR2 as YFSETQ. This CDR3 region has 15 residues. With 0 bases clipped from V and 5 bases from J, the junction kept 5 bases outside the gene matches. The CDR3 here is CASSLELAGRNEQYF. In DNA form, the CDR3 reads TGCGCCAGCAGCTTGGAACTAGCGGGGAGGAACGAGCAGTACTTC.

CDR3 amino acids: CAIRGTGSPQETQYF. The DNA for the CDR3 is TGTGCCATCAGGGGCACGGGGTCCCCCCAAGAGACCCAGTACTTC. The chain carries TRBV10-3 and TRBJ2-5; the D gene is possibly TRBD2 (5 bases). The CDR3 is 15 amino acids. The germline V and J ends were trimmed by 6 bases and 1 base, with 15 bases remaining between them. Per germline, CDR1 ENHRY and CDR2 SYGVKD.

The CDR3 here is CASSGGPGAPKETQYF. The CDR3 nucleotides are TGTGCCAGCAGTGGGGGACCAGGGGCCCCCAAAGAGACCCAGTACTTC. The chain has TRBV2 and TRBJ2-5; D might be TRBD1 (6 bases). V lost 4 bases, J lost 3 bases, and 18 bases lay in between. This CDR3 has 16 amino acids. Germline V gene lookup returns CDR1 SNHLY and CDR2 FYNNEI.

The chain links TRBV4-1 to TRBJ2-7, with 12 positions matching TRBD2. The CDR3 extends over 15 amino acids. CDR1 is MGHRA, CDR2 YSYEKL, per germline. V trimming: 3 bases; J trimming: 3 bases; junction bases outside the gene matches: 3. The CDR3 spells CASSHPTSGSYEQYF. The DNA of the CDR3 is TGCGCCAGCAGCCACCCGACTAGCGGGAGCTACGAGCAGTACTTC.

This clone was found a few times. This chain joins TRBV6-4 and TRBJ2-1; a possible D gene is TRBD2 (6 bases). This CDR3 is built from 15 residues. The germline gives CDR1 MRHNA, CDR2 SNTAGT. The V end lost 3 bases, the J end lost 8 bases, and 17 bases lay between the germline ends. CDR3: CASSEGQAGGDEQFF. The DNA of the CDR3 is TGTGCCAGCAGTGAAGGGCAGGCCGGCGGGGATGAGCAGTTCTTC.

The chain recombines TRBV7-9 with TRBJ2-1; the D gene is possibly TRBD1 (5 bases). The CDR3 contains 13 residues. With 5 bases removed from V and 5 bases from J, the gap between germline ends came to 10 bases. Germline loops: CDR1 SEHNR, CDR2 FQNEAQ (reference sequence). CDR3 protein: CASSPTENNEQFF. CDR3 DNA sequence: TGTGCCAGCAGCCCGACAGAGAACAATGAGCAGTTCTTC.

The chain links TRBV7-9 to TRBJ2-1; D might be TRBD2 (5 bases). Trimming stripped 2 bases from V and 2 bases from J, with 13 bases between. The V gene's germline CDR1 is SEHNR and CDR2 FQNEAQ (reference sequence). This CDR3 has 16 residues. In DNA, the CDR3 is TGTGCCAGCAGCTTATACCCGAGGGCCCCCTACAATGAGCAGTTCTTC. Its protein product is CASSLYPRAPYNEQFF. The full variable domain, completed using reference TRBV7-9 and TRBJ2-1, is DTGVSQNPRHKITKRGQNVTFRCDPISEHNRLYWYRQTLGQGPEFLTYFQNEAQLEKSRLLSDRFSAERPKGSFSTLEIQRTEQGDSAMYLCASSLYPRAPYNEQFFGPGTRLTVL.

The chain has TRBV19 and TRBJ2-2, with TRBD2 matching 7 bases. Germline lookup yields CDR1 LNHDA and CDR2 SQIVND (reference sequence). This CDR3 region has 16 residues. J gave up 6 bases and V 5 bases, and 12 bases lay outside the gene matches. CDR3 sequence (DNA): TGTGCCAGTAGTTCCGGACCGGCGGGAGCCTCCGGGGAGCTGTTTTTT. Amino acid sequence: CASSSGPAGASGELFF.

V gene TRBV19 combines with J gene TRBJ1-4, with a possible D match to TRBD1 (5 bases). Germline CDR1 LNHDA, CDR2 SQIVND (reference sequence). The CDR3 has 16 residues. V was clipped by 3 bases and J by 0 bases, with 11 bases between them. The CDR3 loop is CASSIQRDSTNEKLFF. The CDR3 region has the DNA TGTGCCAGTAGTATTCAGAGGGACTCAACTAATGAAAAACTGTTTTTT.

The V and J genes are TRBV7-9 and TRBJ1-2; the match to TRBD1 covers 10 bases. This CDR3 region has 14 residues. With 5 bases clipped from V and 6 bases from J, the junction kept 6 bases outside the gene matches. Germline V gene sequence: CDR1 SEHNR, CDR2 FQNEAQ (reference sequence). The CDR3 nucleotides are TGTGCCAGCAGCCCTCGACAGGGGGCAGATGGCTACACCTTC. It encodes CASSPRQGADGYTF.

This chain connects TRBV29-1 to TRBJ2-3; the match to TRBD1 covers 7 bases. The CDR3 is 15 residues long. J gave up 1 base and V 6 bases, and 10 bases lay outside the gene matches. Germline V gives CDR1 SQVTM, CDR2 ANQGSEA. The CDR3 DNA reads as TGCAGCGTGGCCCCCGCGCAGGGGGGCACAGATACGCAGTATTTT. It is translated as CSVAPAQGGTDTQYF.

This clone was observed a handful of times. This chain connects TRBV29-1 to TRBJ1-1; 8 nucleotides agree with TRBD1. CDR1 is SQVTM, CDR2 ANQGSEA, per germline. The trim removed 7 bases at V and 4 bases at J, leaving 11 bases unmatched. The CDR3 consists of 14 residues. CDR3 loop: CSANRGNLVTEAFF. The DNA of the CDR3 is TGCAGCGCAAACAGGGGGAACCTCGTCACTGAAGCTTTCTTT.

V gene TRBV4-1 combines with J gene TRBJ2-4; a weak D match, TRBD2 (5 bases). V was trimmed by 3 bases and J by 0 bases, leaving 12 bases between them. Germline V lookup: CDR1 MGHRA, CDR2 YSYEKL. This CDR3 comprises 16 residues. CDR3 DNA: TGCGCCAGCAGCCAGCCCGGACGGGAAGCCAAAAACATTCAGTACTTC. It is translated as CASSQPGREAKNIQYF.

This clone was detected a few times. This chain joins TRBV20-1 and TRBJ1-3; D is unclear. Germline V lookup: CDR1 DFQATT, CDR2 SNEGSKA (reference sequence). This CDR3 has 11 residues. V gave up 6 bases and J gave up 3 bases, with 6 bases separating them. The CDR3 nucleotides read TGCAGTGCCAATTTTGGAAACACCATATATTTT. Its translation: CSANFGNTIYF.